These T cell receptor beta chains were read from a single sample in a study of T cell responses to AZD1222 COVID-19 vaccine. TCRdb's copy holds only in-frame clones and misses some; the assay was immunoSEQ multiplex PCR. Of 150,000 to 200,000 clones listed, about 90% are singletons. The source was peripheral blood, collected 28 days after the second dose of the MenACWY control vaccine. The receptor source for this set is an adult who received the MenACWY meningococcal vaccine as a control. Both conserved end residues are part of each CDR3. D genes are given only for firm matches.

J gene	D gene	V gene	CDR3 protein	CDR3 DNA
TRBJ1-2	NA	TRBV7-9	CASSSDFYGYTF	TGTGCCAGCAGCTCGGACTTCTATGGCTACACCTTC
TRBJ2-1	NA	TRBV19	CASSIRVLDEQFF	TGTGCCAGTAGTATTAGAGTTCTTGATGAGCAGTTCTTC
TRBJ1-5	NA	TRBV24-1	CATSGGSEAQPQHF	TGTGCCACCAGTGGCGGAAGTGAGGCTCAGCCCCAGCATTTT
TRBJ2-7	NA	TRBV29-1	CSVGEQLMEQYF	TGCAGCGTTGGCGAGCAGCTGATGGAGCAGTACTTC
TRBJ1-2	NA	TRBV6-5	CASSPHPSWGYTF	TGTGCCAGCAGCCCCCATCCCTCTTGGGGCTACACCTTC
TRBJ2-1	NA	TRBV10-1	CASSESGDEQFF	TGCGCCAGCAGTGAGTCGGGCGATGAGCAGTTCTTC
TRBJ1-1	NA	TRBV7-2	CASSLLAATEAFF	TGTGCCAGCAGCTTACTAGCAGCCACTGAAGCTTTCTTT
TRBJ2-3	NA	TRBV2	CASSSGRSGYTDTQYF	TGTGCCAGCAGCTCCGGTCGTTCAGGATACACAGATACGCAGTATTTT
TRBJ2-4	NA	TRBV25-1	CASSESTLNIQYF	TGTGCCAGCAGTGAGTCCACGCTAAACATTCAGTACTTC
TRBJ2-7	NA	TRBV7-9	CASSFYSGYEQYF	TGTGCCAGCAGCTTCTATTCTGGGTACGAGCAGTACTTC